Each of the 3 T cell receptor beta chains below was sequenced from the same sample in a study of OX40 agonist ivuxolimab in advanced cancers. The assay was immunoSEQ multiplex PCR, and TCRdb's table has in-frame clones only and misses some. The sample has 41,000 or so clones; 85% are singletons. This specimen consisted of CD4+ or CD8+ T cells sorted from blood, obtained in a trial of the OX40 agonist ivuxolimab. The receptors here all came from an adult with an advanced solid tumor such as melanoma, head and neck, liver or kidney cancer.

This clone was seen a single time. The chain recombines TRBV7-9 with TRBJ1-2; TRBD1 agrees at 8 bases. The CDR3 is 13 amino acids. CDR1 is SEHNR and CDR2 is FQNEAQ in the germline V gene (reference sequence). Germline trimming cut 3 bases from V and 8 bases from J; bases unmatched to any gene: 5. The CDR3 region has the DNA TGTGCCAGCAGCTTGGACAGGGCCGTAGGCTACACCTTC. Encoded protein: CASSLDRAVGYTF.

The chain couples TRBV4-1 to TRBJ2-1; tentatively, D is TRBD1 or TRBD2 (6 bases each). CDR1 and CDR2 (germline): MGHRA, YSYEKL. V was shortened by 1 base and J by 1 base, with 14 bases between the two germline ends. The CDR3 contains 17 residues. Here the CDR3 DNA reads TGCGCCAGCAGCCAAGCGGGGGCGGGGTCGTCCTACAATGAGCAGTTCTTC. It codes for CASSQAGAGSSYNEQFF.

The chain carries TRBV2 and TRBJ1-2, with a weak D call TRBD1 (6 bases). CDR1 and CDR2 (germline): SNHLY, FYNNEI. V lost 0 bases and J 4 bases, leaving 15 bases between the germline ends. The CDR3 length is 16 residues. CDR3 nucleotides: TGTGCCAGCAGTGAAGCGCTTCAGGGGCTCGGCTATGGCTACACCTTC. Translation gives CASSEALQGLGYGYTF.